The 14 T cell receptor beta chains given below trace back to one sample, sequenced in a study of T cell clonality in common variable immunodeficiency. General study findings and limits: In common variable immunodeficiency, TCR beta chains reportedly carried fewer deletions and N-nucleotide insertions.

Measured with immunoSEQ multiplex PCR; TCRdb has only the in-frame clones, and not every one. Reported are tens of thousands of clones, none seen only once; the ten largest carry less than 35%. Antigens for these TCRs are unknown. What was sequenced was peripheral blood mononuclear cells. These receptors all come from a human donor with common variable immunodeficiency.

This clone was seen a handful of times. The sequenced fragment ends 3 residues before the CDR3 boundary, so the rest is inferred from the germline J gene. The chain joins TRBV19 to TRBJ1-5; D remains ambiguous. CDR3 size: 12 residues. Germline CDR1 and CDR2: LNHDA and SQIVND (reference sequence). The V gene lost 9 bases and the J gene lost 1 base, with 7 bases spanning the gap. The CDR3 is CASEGSNQPQHF. Partial CDR3 DNA: TGTGCCAGCGAAGGGAGCAATCAGCCC.

In this sample, this clone turned up many times. The read finishes 3 residues shy of the CDR3 end, and the germline J gene is used to complete it. This chain joins TRBV6-2 or TRBV6-3 and TRBJ2-2, with 8 bases aligning to TRBD2. The CDR3 length is 14 residues. V lost 10 bases to trimming and J lost 1 base; unmatched junction nucleotides: 5. Germline V gene data show CDR1 as MNHEY and CDR2 as SVGEGT. The covered CDR3 bases are TGTGCCACTGGACTAGCACAGAACACCGGGGAG. Amino acids: CATGLAQNTGE. From start to end, the CDR3 is CATGLAQNTGELFF.

About this clone: The read is 3 residues too short to cover the CDR3 end, so that end is filled in from the germline J gene. The chain combines TRBV30 with TRBJ2-4; TRBD2 might be the D (6 bases). This CDR3 comprises 16 residues. Trimming left V 3 bases short and J 2 bases short, with 17 bases between. Germline V gene lookup returns CDR1 GTSNPN and CDR2 SVGIG (reference sequence). CDR3 bases read: TGTGCCTGGAGAACTCCCTCCGCGGGGTCCAAAAACATT. Protein product: CAWRTPSAGSKNI. The entire CDR3 sequence reads CAWRTPSAGSKNIQYF.

This clone was observed many times. The CDR3 is CASSASGGGTDTQYF. The covered CDR3 bases are TGTGCCAGCAGTGCTAGCGGGGGGGGCACAGATACG. The chain uses TRBV12-3 or TRBV12-4 and TRBJ2-3; 12 bases align to TRBD2. The DNA ends 3 residues before the CDR3 does, and the rest of the CDR3 is filled in from the germline J gene. Trimming took 5 bases from V and 1 from J; bases not matched to a gene: 1. The CDR3 totals 15 residues.

This clone was recorded many times. The read halts 3 residues ahead of the CDR3 end, with the missing end drawn from the germline J gene. This chain joins TRBV7-2 and TRBJ2-7; D may be TRBD2 (5 bases). The germline CDR1 and CDR2 sequences are SGHTA and FQGNSA. This CDR3 is 15 amino acids long. V was shortened by 3 bases and J by 5 bases, with 17 bases between the two germline ends. The DNA read from the CDR3 is TGTGCCAGCAGCTTTATATTTACCGGGGTGGACGAG. This encodes CASSFIFTGVDE. The entire CDR3 reads CASSFIFTGVDEQYF.

On this clone itself: The observed sequence ends 3 residues before the CDR3 terminus, with the missing tail filled in from the germline J gene. This sequence joins TRBV19 and TRBJ1-2; possible D gene TRBD1, 6 bases. Deletions cut 6 bases from V and 5 bases from J, with 19 bases between. The CDR3 runs 15 residues. Germline-derived CDR1 and CDR2 are LNHDA and SQIVND (reference sequence). The CDR3 here is CASSHGGGKVYGYTF. The covered CDR3 bases are TGTGCCAGTAGCCACGGGGGGGGCAAAGTATATGGC.

This clone was observed many times. The CDR3 extends 3 residues past the end of the read, so its final part is completed from the germline J gene. The chain has TRBV10-3 and TRBJ2-3; D is undetermined. The CDR3 contains 14 residues. Germline CDR1 is ENHRY and CDR2 is SYGVKD. With 5 bases removed from V and 0 bases from J, the gap between germline ends came to 9 bases. The CDR3 DNA, read in part, is TGTGCCATCAGTCTCGGGTCGAGCACAGATACG. Protein: CAISLGSSTDT. The full CDR3 is CAISLGSSTDTQYF.

Ten or more counts support this clone. The CDR3 end is not reached by the read, which stops 3 residues before it; the germline J gene fills it in. This chain connects TRBV28 to TRBJ1-5, with D possibly matching TRBD1 (5 bases). The CDR3 is made up of 14 amino acids. The germline V and J ends were trimmed by 5 bases and 4 bases, with 12 bases remaining between them. Germline CDR1 MDHEN, CDR2 SYDVKM. Incomplete CDR3 DNA: TGTGCCAGCAGTCTCCAGGGCGCGAATCAGCCC. Encoded protein: CASSLQGANQP. The whole CDR3 sequence is CASSLQGANQPQHF.

In its sample, this clone was seen a few times. The read falls 3 residues short of the CDR3 end, and the missing part is taken from the germline J gene. V usage is TRBV19 and J usage is TRBJ1-2; unclear D gene. CDR3 length: 12 residues. Germline V gene sequence: CDR1 LNHDA, CDR2 SQIVND (reference sequence). Partial CDR3 DNA: TGTGCCAGTAGTATTGGCGGAGTCGGC. This translates into CASSIGGVG. The full CDR3 is CASSIGGVGYTF.

This clone has a handful of counts. The observed sequence ends 3 residues before the CDR3 terminus, with the missing tail filled in from the germline J gene. The rearrangement uses TRBV7-9 and TRBJ2-1; TRBD2 matches 10 bases. Per the germline V gene, CDR1 is SEHNR and CDR2 is FQNEAQ (reference sequence). V lost 4 bases, J lost 4 bases, and 4 bases stayed unmatched. This CDR3 contains 15 residues. The sequenced CDR3 bases are TGTGCCAGCAGCTCCGGACTAGCGGTATACAATGAG. Amino acid sequence: CASSSGLAVYNE. The whole CDR3 protein reads CASSSGLAVYNEQFF. Filled out from reference TRBV7-9 and TRBJ2-1, the complete variable domain reads DTGVSQNPRHKITKRGQNVTFRCDPISEHNRLYWYRQTLGQGPEFLTYFQNEAQLEKSRLLSDRFSAERPKGSFSTLEIQRTEQGDSAMYLCASSSGLAVYNEQFFGPGTRLTVL.

Worth noting for this clone: The read finishes 3 residues shy of the CDR3 end, and the germline J gene is used to complete it. The rearrangement joins TRBV11-2 to TRBJ1-2, with 7 positions matching TRBD1. CDR3 length: 14 residues. Germline V gene sequence: CDR1 SGHAT, CDR2 FQNNGV. The J segment lost 0 bases and the V segment lost 3 bases, leaving 1 base of the junction unmatched. The CDR3 bases that were read are TGTGCCAGCAGCTTCACAGGGGCTAACTATGGC. Translated: CASSFTGANYG. The whole CDR3 protein is CASSFTGANYGYTF.

Only a few counts were recorded for this clone. The sequence runs out 3 residues before the end of the CDR3; the remainder is reconstructed from the germline J gene. The rearrangement joins TRBV6-1 to TRBJ2-3, with 9 positions matching TRBD1. The V gene's germline CDR1 is MNHNS and CDR2 SASEGT. With 4 bases clipped from V and 2 bases from J, the junction kept 7 bases outside the gene matches. The CDR3 loop spans 16 amino acids. The CDR3 bases that were read are TGTGCCAGCAGTGGCTTGACAGGGGGGAACACAGATACG. It is translated as CASSGLTGGNTDT. The whole CDR3 sequence reads CASSGLTGGNTDTQYF.

This clone was seen only a few times. The CDR3 end is not reached by the read, which stops 3 residues before it; the germline J gene fills it in. V and J are TRBV7-2 and TRBJ2-2; 8 bases are a match to TRBD1. The CDR3 is 15 amino acids. From germline, CDR1 is SGHTA and CDR2 FQGNSA. V lost 1 base to trimming and J lost 4 bases; unmatched junction nucleotides: 2. The CDR3 DNA, read in part, is TGTGCCAGCAGCTTAGTTCAGGGGGCCACCGGGGAG. It specifies CASSLVQGATGE. The CDR3 reads in full as CASSLVQGATGELFF.

Ten or more counts support this clone. The CDR3 end is not reached by the read, which stops 3 residues before it; the germline J gene fills it in. The rearrangement links TRBV5-1 to TRBJ2-2; the D is unclear. Germline assignment: CDR1 SGHRS and CDR2 YFSETQ. V was trimmed by 4 bases and J by 5 bases, leaving 9 bases between them. There are 13 residues in the CDR3. The CDR3 DNA, read in part, is TGCGCCAGCAGCGATGTAAGGACCGGGGAG. This codes for CASSDVRTGE. The whole CDR3 sequence is CASSDVRTGELFF.